This T cell receptor beta chain was observed in a study of blood T cells in healthy people across ages. A sample-barcoded 5' primer and a J-beta primer mix were used in a second PCR of roughly 6 to 12 cycles. TCRdb ran MiXCR on the 5' RACE reads and lists one entry per CDR3 protein. The top ten hold less than 15% of the sample, which has 850,000 to 1,100,000 distinct CDR3 sequences, roughly two fifths seen once. Peripheral blood samples of about 10 milliliters were drawn from each donor. This clonotype appeared a few times. What it binds is not known. General study points: Age showed a roughly linear inverse relationship with TCR beta diversity per million T cells.

The CDR3 extends over 17 amino acids. J lost 2 bases, V lost 0 bases, and 7 bases had no gene match. Germline values: CDR1 LGHNA, CDR2 YSLEER. Source material: blood. This sequence was found in a man between 18 and 29 years old in good health. The chain combines TRBV4-3 with TRBJ2-3; 8 bases agree with TRBD2. This chain's CDR3 is CASSQDKAGATTDTQYF. The CDR3 DNA reads TGCGCCAGCAGCCAAGATAAAGCGGGGGCTACCACAGATACGCAGTATTTT.